The T cell receptor (beta chain) under discussion was sequenced for a study of response to subunit inactivated influenza vaccine. TCRdb re-derived calls from the RT-PCR reads in MiXCR, one entry per CDR3 protein. The sample records 450,000 to 600,000 distinct CDR3 sequences, more than 15% being singletons. Germline V gene data show CDR1 as MNHEY and CDR2 as SVGEGT. Trimming cost V 5 bases and J 4 bases; bases outside gene matches: 6. The CDR3 has 15 residues. The sample in question was CD4+ T cells sorted from PBMCs, obtained less than 25 months after vaccination. The origin of this receptor is a man between 50 and 69 years old who received an inactivated influenza vaccine. The V call is TRBV6-2 or TRBV6-3, the J call TRBJ1-5; 9 nucleotides agree with TRBD1. In nucleotides, the CDR3 is TGTGCCAGCAGTCTACGGGACAGGGCTAATCAGCCCCAGCATTTT. Translated: CASSLRDRANQPQHF.